The sequence of this TCR beta chain was determined in a study of technical replicates of blood from a few donors. This CDR3 region has 15 residues. Trimming took 1 base from V and 1 from J, leaving 8 bases between them. From germline, CDR1 is SGHNT and CDR2 YENEEA. Sequencing was performed with immunoSEQ multiplex PCR; in TCRdb, only in-frame clones are kept and a portion is missing. The sample consists of more than 55,000 clones, about 90% of them appearing once. In regard to this clone: Other nucleotide sequences from this sample produce the same CDR3.

The chain uses TRBV11-3 and TRBJ1-5; D is possibly TRBD1 (5 bases). The sample was T cells isolated from PBMCs. The sequence was collected from a human donor in good health. CDR3 protein: CASSLGQGSNQPQHF. CDR3 nucleotides: TGTGCCAGCAGCTTAGGGCAGGGAAGCAATCAGCCCCAGCATTTT.